Listed here are 25 T cell receptor beta chains from one sample, sequenced in a study of follicular helper T cells after annual influenza vaccination. Time point defined: 2014-2015 season, pre-vaccination. Data came from immunoSEQ multiplex PCR; TCRdb stores just in-frame clones and leaves some out. Of about 14,000 clones in the sample, around four fifths were seen once. The specimen comprised CXCR5- memory CD4+ T cells sorted from blood, sampled on the day of influenza vaccination. The receptors here all came from an adult who received the influenza vaccine.

This rearrangement joins TRBV6-1 to TRBJ2-7; the match to TRBD1 covers 11 bases. CDR3 size: 15 residues. Germline V gene sequence: CDR1 MNHNS, CDR2 SASEGT. With 2 bases clipped from V and 6 bases from J, the junction kept 6 bases outside the gene matches. The CDR3 loop reads CASSELGTGGGEQYF. The DNA of the CDR3 is TGTGCCAGCAGTGAATTAGGGACAGGGGGTGGCGAGCAGTACTTC.

V usage is TRBV28 and J usage is TRBJ1-2, with 9 bases lining up with TRBD1. Germline loops: CDR1 MDHEN, CDR2 SYDVKM. The CDR3 sequence is 16 residues long. J was trimmed by 2 bases and V by 5 bases; bases with no gene match: 9. The DNA of the CDR3 is TGTGCCAGCAGTACTATGACAGGGGGGGGAAACTATGGCTACACCTTC. Protein sequence: CASSTMTGGGNYGYTF.

The rearrangement joins TRBV28 to TRBJ1-6; TRBD1 aligns across 12 bases. Germline-derived CDR1 and CDR2 are MDHEN and SYDVKM. V shed 2 bases and J 10 bases; nucleotides not matched to a gene: 9. This CDR3 is 17 amino acids long. For the CDR3, the DNA is TGTGCCAGCAGTTTACTGACGGGACAGGGGGCACGATCACCCCTCCACTTT. It codes for CASSLLTGQGARSPLHF.

This clone was recorded only once. The chain links TRBV7-2 to TRBJ2-7, with TRBD2 matching 9 bases. The germline CDR1 and CDR2 sequences are SGHTA and FQGNSA. The length of the CDR3 is 16 residues. The V segment lost 1 base and the J segment 3 bases; nucleotides outside the gene matches: 7. The CDR3 DNA is TGTGCCAGCAGCTTAGATTGGCGGGGGGGCGTCTACGAGCAGTACTTC. Translating it yields CASSLDWRGGVYEQYF.

The chain links TRBV30 to TRBJ2-1; 7 bases are a match to TRBD2. The V segment lost 0 bases and the J segment 10 bases; nucleotides outside the gene matches: 6. The length of the CDR3 is 13 residues. CDR1 is GTSNPN and CDR2 is SVGIG in the germline V gene (reference sequence). CDR3 in DNA: TGTGCCTGGAGTGTAAGCGGGATTGGGGAGCAGTTCTTC. This codes for CAWSVSGIGEQFF.

The chain employs TRBV5-1 and TRBJ1-4, with D possibly being TRBD1 (6 bases). The CDR3 length is 17 residues. The V gene's germline CDR1 is SGHRS and CDR2 YFSETQ. Trimming removed 0 bases at V and 8 bases at J, with 20 bases between. CDR3 nucleotides: TGCGCCAGCAGCTTGGACTGGAAGAAACAGGGACAAGAAAAACTGTTTTTT. Its protein is CASSLDWKKQGQEKLFF.

V usage is TRBV7-9 and J usage is TRBJ2-5; 11 bases align to TRBD1. The CDR3 is 15 amino acids. CDR1 is SEHNR and CDR2 is FQNEAQ in the germline V gene (reference sequence). V gave up 1 base and J gave up 2 bases; unmatched junction bases: 0. CDR3 protein: CASSLGDRGQETQYF. The CDR3 DNA reads as TGTGCCAGCAGCTTAGGGGACAGGGGGCAAGAGACCCAGTACTTC.

The V and J genes are TRBV9 and TRBJ1-3, with D unresolved. The germline V gene has CDR1 SGDLS and CDR2 YYNGEE. This CDR3 comprises 15 residues. The V gene lost 4 bases and the J gene lost 4 bases, with 15 bases spanning the gap. In nucleotides, the CDR3 is TGTGCCAGCAGCCCGACGCGCGTCCGAGGAAACACCATATATTTT. This codes for CASSPTRVRGNTIYF.

This clone showed up just a few times. V gene TRBV6-5 combines with J gene TRBJ2-5; possible D gene TRBD1, 6 bases. V lost 0 bases and J 0 bases, leaving 8 bases between the germline ends. Per germline, CDR1 MNHEY and CDR2 SVGAGI. CDR3 length equals 15 residues. CDR3: CASSYSGDNQETQYF. The CDR3, as DNA: TGTGCCAGCAGTTACTCAGGGGACAACCAAGAGACCCAGTACTTC.

The V and J genes are TRBV2 and TRBJ2-7; weak D call: TRBD1 (5 bases). V lost 6 bases, J lost 6 bases, and 12 bases lay in between. Germline V gene sequence: CDR1 SNHLY, CDR2 FYNNEI. The CDR3 has 12 amino acids. The CDR3 sequence: CASSDRGFEQYF. The CDR3 nucleotides read TGTGCCAGCAGCGATAGGGGATTCGAGCAGTACTTC.

This clone was counted only a few times. This chain uses TRBV7-9 with TRBJ2-7, with D tentatively TRBD2 (5 bases). V lost 5 bases, J lost 6 bases, and 11 bases lay in between. This CDR3 comprises 12 residues. Germline assignment: CDR1 SEHNR and CDR2 FQNEAQ (reference sequence). The chain's CDR3 is CASSPGIGEQYF. The CDR3 DNA reads TGTGCCAGCAGCCCCGGGATAGGCGAGCAGTACTTC.

The DNA for the CDR3 is TGCGCCAGCAGCCGGACTAGCGTAAGGGACACCGGGGAGCTGTTTTTT. It is translated as CASSRTSVRDTGELFF. The V and J genes are TRBV5-1 and TRBJ2-2; 9 nucleotides agree with TRBD2. V was pared by 4 bases and J by 3 bases, with 7 bases of the junction left unmatched. CDR3 length: 16 residues. Germline CDR1 SGHRS, CDR2 YFSETQ. The whole variable domain, remainder taken from reference TRBV5-1 and TRBJ2-2, is KAGVTQTPRYLIKTRGQQVTLSCSPISGHRSVSWYQQTPGQGLQFLFEYFSETQRNKGNFPGRFSGRQFSNSRSEMNVSTLELGDSALYLCASSRTSVRDTGELFFGEGSRLTVL.

The CDR3 region is CATRGGGELFF. The CDR3 region has the DNA TGTGCCACCAGAGGTGGCGGGGAGCTGTTTTTT. The V and J genes are TRBV5-4 and TRBJ2-2; D is unclear. V was clipped by 9 bases and J by 7 bases, with 10 bases between them. CDR3 length equals 11 residues. Germline V lookup: CDR1 SGHNT, CDR2 YYREEE (reference sequence).

This clone has only a few counts. This chain connects TRBV7-9 to TRBJ1-2; D gene ambiguous. Germline loops: CDR1 SEHNR, CDR2 FQNEAQ (reference sequence). This CDR3 comprises 12 residues. V was shortened by 3 bases and J by 4 bases, with 6 bases between the two germline ends. The chain's CDR3 is CASSLDGYGYTF. The CDR3 nucleotides read TGTGCCAGCAGCTTGGATGGCTATGGCTACACCTTC.

The chain is built from TRBV6-1 and TRBJ1-2, with TRBD1 matching 9 bases. CDR3 length equals 20 residues. Trimming cost V 0 bases and J 8 bases; bases outside gene matches: 22. The V gene's germline CDR1 is MNHNS and CDR2 SASEGT. The CDR3 reads CASSEALPSVSGTGSFGYTF. The CDR3 DNA sequence: TGTGCCAGCAGTGAAGCGCTTCCTTCCGTCTCCGGGACAGGGTCGTTCGGCTACACCTTC.

The V and J genes are TRBV10-1 and TRBJ1-1; 7 nucleotides align to TRBD1. V lost 4 bases and J lost 5; bases outside the gene matches: 4. CDR1 and CDR2 (germline): WNHNN, SYGVQD (reference sequence). This CDR3 is built from 13 residues. The CDR3 DNA follows: TGCGCCAGCAGTGCCTCGACAGGGACTGAAGCTTTCTTT. The encoded protein is CASSASTGTEAFF.

J is TRBJ1-2 and V is TRBV7-9, with 10 bases lining up with TRBD1. The germline gives CDR1 SEHNR, CDR2 FQNEAQ (reference sequence). The V segment lost 5 bases and the J segment 8 bases; nucleotides outside the gene matches: 2. The CDR3 has 12 residues. CDR3 sequence: CASSLGQGGYTF. CDR3 coding DNA: TGTGCCAGCAGCCTGGGACAGGGGGGCTACACCTTC.

The chain combines TRBV29-1 with TRBJ2-1; no firm D call. V was pared by 7 bases and J by 4 bases, with 20 bases between. CDR1 is SQVTM and CDR2 is ANQGSEA in the germline V gene. The CDR3 covers 15 residues. In nucleotides, the CDR3 is TGCAGCGCAAGCCGACATATCCCCACTTACAATGAGCAGTTCTTC. Amino acid sequence: CSASRHIPTYNEQFF.

Only one count was recorded for this clone. The V and J genes are TRBV2 and TRBJ2-1; no definite D call. CDR3 size: 12 residues. Germline lookup yields CDR1 SNHLY and CDR2 FYNNEI. Trimming pared 6 bases from V and 10 bases from J, leaving 13 bases between. The CDR3 loop is CASRRFRHEQFF. The CDR3 region has the DNA TGTGCCAGCAGGAGATTCCGGCACGAGCAGTTCTTC.

The V and J genes are TRBV4-1 and TRBJ1-3; D gene ambiguous. The CDR3 has 16 residues. Trimming stripped 2 bases from V and 4 bases from J, with 15 bases between. The germline CDR1 and CDR2 sequences are MGHRA and YSYEKL. CDR3 sequence reads: CASSQPFRSAGNTIYF. CDR3 coding DNA: TGCGCCAGCAGCCAACCTTTTAGGAGTGCAGGAAACACCATATATTTT.

The chain recombines TRBV30 with TRBJ2-3, with D hard to call. Germline-derived CDR1 and CDR2 are GTSNPN and SVGIG (reference sequence). The CDR3 contains 12 residues. Trimming cost V 3 bases and J 6 bases, with 10 bases left between them. CDR3 residues: CAWSPLVDTQYF. The CDR3, as DNA: TGTGCCTGGAGCCCGTTAGTTGATACGCAGTATTTT.

A word on this clone: The junction does not match germline at one end; this may be a read error. This chain uses TRBV5-3 with TRBJ2-5; D is possibly TRBD1 (6 bases). TRBV5-3 carries the ORF label, with uncertain function. The CDR3 contains 15 residues. The CDR3 DNA sequence: TGTGCCAGCAGCTTATTTAACAGGGTGTCAGAGACCCAGTACTTC. As protein: CASSLFNRVSETQYF.

The genes are TRBV23-1 and TRBJ1-1; 9 nucleotides agree with TRBD1. TRBV23-1 is recorded as an ORF, its role being uncertain. The junction had 8 bases not matched to a gene; V was cut back by 2 bases and J by 4 bases. There are 16 residues in the CDR3. The CDR3 nucleotides read TGCGCCAGCAGTCAACCATACAGGGGGCCGAGCACTGAAGCTTTCTTT. Translation gives CASSQPYRGPSTEAFF.

The CDR3 spells CASSLGRGESPLHF. The CDR3, as DNA: TGTGCCAGCAGTTTAGGAAGAGGGGAATCACCCCTCCACTTT. This chain joins TRBV27 and TRBJ1-6; D is perhaps TRBD1 (5 bases). V was shortened by 2 bases and J by 10 bases, with 12 bases between the two germline ends. CDR1 and CDR2 (germline): MNHEY, SMNVEV (reference sequence). The CDR3 has 14 amino acids.

This clone came up once. CDR3 region: CASSEPLGQGGFGRNTIYF. In DNA, the CDR3 is TGTGCCAGCAGTGAACCGTTAGGACAGGGGGGCTTTGGTAGGAACACCATATATTTT. V and J are TRBV6-1 and TRBJ1-3, with 10 bases that match TRBD1. CDR3 length equals 19 residues. Unmatched junction bases numbered 17, after V lost 2 bases and J lost 7 bases. Germline CDR1 and CDR2: MNHNS and SASEGT.